The present T cell receptor beta chain was sequenced within a study of Ad26.COV2.S vaccination and SARS-CoV-2 variants. Study background: Recipients of Ad26.COV2.S got it intramuscularly, once or twice 56 days apart. Findings and limits, study-wide: Breadth measured for non-spike TCRs was similar across vaccine and placebo recipients.

A remark on this clone: Its antigen is not identified.

Sequencing was performed with immunoSEQ multiplex PCR; in TCRdb, only in-frame clones are kept and a portion is missing. The table has a few hundred thousand clones, around 93% seen once. Indicated treatment: about 20 received Ad26.COV2.S at low or high dose, single or two shots; 5 received placebo; per-sample allocation not given. It was on day 63 after the first vaccine or placebo injection that samples were taken. The individual, an adult aged 18-55 years, was a donor in Boston. The receptor's source is a person aged 18-60 years who received the Ad26.COV2.S COVID-19 vaccine or a placebo. Material: peripheral blood, obtained in a trial of Ad26.COV2.S vaccine versus placebo.

The CDR3 loop reads CASSPMTGIHPGELFF. The CDR3 DNA reads TGTGCCAGCTCACCAATGACAGGGATTCATCCCGGGGAGCTGTTTTTT. V gene TRBV18 combines with J gene TRBJ2-2, with 7 positions matching TRBD1. Germline CDR1 and CDR2: KGHSH and LQKENI. This CDR3 spans 16 amino acids. The junction had 9 bases not matched to a gene; V was cut back by 2 bases and J by 6 bases.